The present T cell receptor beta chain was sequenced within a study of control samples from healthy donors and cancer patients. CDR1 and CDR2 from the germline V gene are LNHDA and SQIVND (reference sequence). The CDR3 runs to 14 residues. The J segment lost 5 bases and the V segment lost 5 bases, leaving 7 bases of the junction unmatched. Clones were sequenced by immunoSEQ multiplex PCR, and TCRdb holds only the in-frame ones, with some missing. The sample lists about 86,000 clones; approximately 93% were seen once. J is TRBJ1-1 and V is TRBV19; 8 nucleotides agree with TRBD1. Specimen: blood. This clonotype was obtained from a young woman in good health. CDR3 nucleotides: TGTGCCAGTAGTGACAGGGGCCTAGGTACTGAAGCTTTCTTT. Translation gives CASSDRGLGTEAFF. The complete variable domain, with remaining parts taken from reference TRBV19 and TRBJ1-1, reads DGGITQSPKYLFRKEGQNVTLSCEQNLNHDAMYWYRQDPGQGLRLIYYSQIVNDFQKGDIAEGYSVSREKKESFPLTVTSAQKNPTAFYLCASSDRGLGTEAFFGQGTRLTVV.